This T cell receptor (beta chain) was sequenced for a study of post-analysis software for immune sequencing data. This CDR3 comprises 13 residues. Germline lookup yields CDR1 SGHRS and CDR2 YFSETQ. Trimming took 1 base from V and 6 from J, leaving 11 bases between them. In regard to this clonotype: Its cognate antigen is unknown.

TCR beta libraries were prepared from cDNA with unique molecular identifiers. TCRdb recomputed calls from the PCR reads with MiXCR, one row per CDR3 protein. The sample carries more than 500,000 distinct CDR3 sequences, approximately 34% recorded once. Findings of the study overall: Several TRBV segments occurring more often in patients than controls included TRBV5-6, TRBV5-1 and TRBV20-1.

The chain links TRBV5-1 to TRBJ2-7; maybe TRBD1 (5 bases). This receptor was identified in a girl aged 2-17 years with multiple sclerosis. The sequencing input was blood. The CDR3, as DNA: TGCGCCAGCAGCTTGAAACAGGCTTCCGAGCAGTACTTC. This translates into CASSLKQASEQYF.